This passage covers 30 T cell receptor beta chains from one sample sequenced in a study of vaccination effects on CD4 cells after COVID-19. TCRdb's table, derived via immunoSEQ multiplex PCR, lists solely in-frame clones and lacks some. This table has tens of thousands of clones, around three quarters appearing once. Antigen-specific CD4+ T cells were first expanded with viral peptide pools by the ViraFEST assay and only then sequenced. With more than 9 days of culture completed, CD4+ T cells were isolated. Previously uninfected by SARS-CoV-2, the vaccine recipients also showed negative nucleocapsid antibodies. These receptors' targets are unknown. The sample here was CD4+ T cells from PBMCs cultured with HCoV-OC43 spike peptides, taken before COVID-19 vaccination. Indicated subset: HCoV-OC43 spike overlapping peptide pool stimulation. The receptors here all came from a human donor who received a COVID-19 vaccine.

J is TRBJ1-3 and V is TRBV18; D not certain. Looked up from germline, CDR1 is KGHSH and CDR2 is LQKENI. Trimming cost V 0 bases and J 0 bases, with 6 bases left between them. This CDR3 has 15 amino acids. The CDR3 loop reads CASSPPGFSGNTIYF. The CDR3 nucleotides are TGTGCCAGCTCACCACCGGGGTTCTCTGGAAACACCATATATTTT.

This clone has just a few counts. This chain uses TRBV6-2 or TRBV6-3 with TRBJ2-7; the D gene is possibly TRBD1 (6 bases). Trimming stripped 6 bases from V and 3 bases from J, with 12 bases between. This CDR3 contains 13 residues. Germline lookup yields CDR1 MNHEY and CDR2 SVGEGT. The CDR3 protein is CASSITGFYEQYV. The CDR3 DNA reads as TGTGCCAGCAGCATAACAGGGTTCTACGAGCAGTACGTC.

The chain links TRBV5-6 to TRBJ2-7; D possibly corresponds to TRBD1 (7 bases). The V and J ends lost 3 bases and 6 bases respectively, with 13 bases between them. Germline V gene data show CDR1 as SGHDT and CDR2 as YYEEEE. The CDR3 has 13 residues. The CDR3: CASSWGDSGEQYV. The CDR3 DNA is TGTGCCAGCAGCTGGGGGGACAGTGGCGAGCAGTACGTC.

CDR3 sequence reads: CASSARPGQGPVNTEAFF. CDR3 bases: TGTGCCAGCAGTGCCAGGCCGGGACAGGGTCCGGTGAACACTGAAGCTTTCTTT. The chain uses TRBV6-1 and TRBJ1-1, with 9 bases identical to TRBD1. The V and J ends lost 4 bases and 0 bases, in that order; junction bases with no gene match: 12. Germline V gives CDR1 MNHNS, CDR2 SASEGT. The CDR3 is made up of 18 amino acids.

The chain uses TRBV24-1 and TRBJ2-6, with D perhaps matching TRBD1 (5 bases). The CDR3 spans 17 residues. V lost 4 bases to trimming and J lost 0 bases, with 12 bases between them. Germline V gives CDR1 KGHDR, CDR2 SFDVKD. CDR3 residues: CATSDHGHISGANVLTF. The CDR3 DNA reads as TGTGCCACCAGTGACCACGGACACATCTCTGGGGCCAACGTCCTGACTTTC.

This chain connects TRBV6-5 to TRBJ1-1; 8 bases are shared with TRBD1. The CDR3 length is 14 residues. V shed 4 bases, J shed 3 bases, and the junction held 4 bases outside the gene matches. Per germline, CDR1 MNHEY and CDR2 SVGAGI. The CDR3 spells CASSWDRRDTEAFF. The CDR3 coding sequence is TGTGCCAGCAGTTGGGACAGGAGGGACACTGAAGCTTTCTTT.

The V gene is TRBV28, the J gene TRBJ2-5, with D unresolved. The length of the CDR3 is 14 residues. Germline V CDR1 and CDR2: MDHEN, SYDVKM. The V gene lost 3 bases and the J gene lost 2 bases, with 10 bases spanning the gap. CDR3 amino acids: CASSFVGRQETQYF. The DNA of the CDR3 is TGTGCCAGCAGTTTTGTCGGTCGTCAAGAGACCCAGTACTTC.

The V call is TRBV30, the J call TRBJ1-4; 7 bases line up with TRBD1. The CDR3 runs 12 residues. The ends lost 0 bases at V and 8 bases at J; junction bases unmatched: 0. CDR1 is GTSNPN and CDR2 is SVGIG in the germline V gene (reference sequence). DNA of the CDR3: TGTGCCTGGAGTGTACAGGGGGAAAAACTGTTTTTT. It codes for CAWSVQGEKLFF.

The rearrangement joins TRBV3-1 (or the pseudogene TRBV3-2) to TRBJ2-1; D not certain. With 0 bases removed from V and 12 bases from J, the gap between germline ends came to 9 bases. The CDR3 runs to 12 residues. Germline CDR1 reads LGHDT; CDR2 reads YNNKEL (reference sequence). CDR3 coding DNA: TGTGCCAGCAGCCAAGACCGAGTCTGGCAGTTCTTC. Translating gives CASSQDRVWQFF.

The CDR3 region is CASSQDRAAYGYTF. The CDR3 DNA reads TGCGCCAGCAGCCAAGATCGGGCAGCTTATGGCTACACCTTC. V usage is TRBV4-3 and J usage is TRBJ1-2; D gene ambiguous. Trimming stripped 0 bases from V and 5 bases from J, with 10 bases between. This CDR3 has 14 amino acids. Looked up from germline, CDR1 is LGHNA and CDR2 is YSLEER.

J is TRBJ1-3 and V is TRBV19, with D perhaps TRBD1 (5 bases). This CDR3 is 15 amino acids long. V lost 5 bases and J 0 bases, leaving 11 bases between the germline ends. CDR1 LNHDA and CDR2 SQIVND come from the germline V gene (reference sequence). CDR3 residues: CASSPETDSGNTIYF. DNA for the CDR3: TGTGCCAGTAGTCCTGAGACAGACTCTGGAAACACCATATATTTT.

The V call is TRBV18, the J call TRBJ2-1, with D tentatively TRBD1 (6 bases). V was pared by 1 base and J by 2 bases, with 12 bases between. Germline V gene lookup returns CDR1 KGHSH and CDR2 LQKENI. CDR3 length: 16 residues. CDR3 DNA sequence: TGTGCCAGCTCACCACTGGACAGCCAAACCTACAATGAGCAGTTCTTC. Translating it yields CASSPLDSQTYNEQFF.

The chain uses TRBV19 and TRBJ2-3; D may be TRBD2 (6 bases). The CDR3 has 16 amino acids. Looked up from germline, CDR1 is LNHDA and CDR2 is SQIVND (reference sequence). V was trimmed by 4 bases and J by 2 bases, leaving 16 bases between them. This CDR3 is CASSTHSGTYTDTQYF. The CDR3 DNA sequence: TGTGCCAGTAGTACCCATTCCGGGACTTACACAGATACGCAGTATTTT.

The chain has TRBV5-6 and TRBJ1-1; weak D call: TRBD1 (6 bases). Trimming shortened V by 0 bases and J by 3 bases, and 9 bases separated the two germline ends. Germline CDR1 and CDR2: SGHDT and YYEEEE. CDR3 length equals 14 residues. CDR3: CASSLDRAYTEAFF. The CDR3 region has the DNA TGTGCCAGCAGCTTGGACAGGGCTTACACTGAAGCTTTCTTT.

There are a few counts of this clone. The chain carries TRBV6-2 or TRBV6-3 and TRBJ2-1; possibly TRBD1 for D (7 bases). Deletions cut 0 bases from V and 4 bases from J, with 19 bases between. This CDR3 is 18 amino acids long. Germline loops: CDR1 MNHEY, CDR2 SVGEGT. In DNA form, the CDR3 reads TGTGCCAGCAGTTACTCCCTTCAGGGGGGAAGTAGGTACAATGAGCAGTTCTTC. Its protein is CASSYSLQGGSRYNEQFF.

The count of this clone is one. The chain carries TRBV5-6 and TRBJ1-5; the D gene is possibly TRBD1 (6 bases). This CDR3 has 14 amino acids. Germline CDR1 reads SGHDT; CDR2 reads YYEEEE. Trimming pared 5 bases from V and 7 bases from J, leaving 16 bases between. CDR3 nucleotides: TGTGCCAGCAGGCCCTGGGGACACCAGCAGCCCCAGCATTTT. Its translation is CASRPWGHQQPQHF.

The CDR3: CASSPHPGLAGEETQYF. The CDR3 bases are TGTGCCAGCAGCCCTCATCCTGGACTAGCGGGGGAAGAGACCCAGTACTTC. The rearrangement links TRBV9 to TRBJ2-5; TRBD2 aligns across 13 bases. The trim removed 4 bases at V and 3 bases at J, leaving 9 bases unmatched. Germline V lookup: CDR1 SGDLS, CDR2 YYNGEE. The CDR3 totals 17 residues.

This chain uses TRBV3-1 (or the pseudogene TRBV3-2) with TRBJ1-2; TRBD1 agrees at 11 bases. The CDR3 has 16 residues. Germline assignment: CDR1 LGHDT and CDR2 YNNKEL (reference sequence). J was trimmed by 3 bases and V by 4 bases; bases with no gene match: 7. CDR3 region: CASSPHPGQGDYGYTF. The DNA for the CDR3 is TGTGCCAGCAGCCCCCATCCGGGACAGGGGGACTATGGCTACACCTTC.

This clone has only one observation. The V gene is TRBV6-5, the J gene TRBJ1-1; tentatively, D is TRBD1 (6 bases). Trimming took off 6 bases at V and 5 bases at J, with 13 bases between the two ends. The CDR3 runs 13 residues. From germline, CDR1 is MNHEY and CDR2 SVGAGI. CDR3 DNA sequence: TGTGCCAGCAGCCGACAAGGGGGGACTGAAGCTTTCTTT. Translated: CASSRQGGTEAFF.

The rearrangement links TRBV5-1 to TRBJ2-1; TRBD1 is a possible D gene (6 bases). Germline CDR1 is SGHRS and CDR2 is YFSETQ. Trimming shortened V by 0 bases and J by 0 bases, and 7 bases separated the two germline ends. The CDR3 sequence is 15 residues long. In nucleotides, the CDR3 is TGCGCCAGCAGCTTGGCGGACAGCTCCTACAATGAGCAGTTCTTC. This gives the protein CASSLADSSYNEQFF.

On this clone itself: The sample contains more than one DNA sequence encoding this CDR3. The chain recombines TRBV12-3 or TRBV12-4 with TRBJ1-2, with no clear D. The germline V and J ends were trimmed by 3 bases and 4 bases, with 6 bases remaining between them. The CDR3 runs 12 residues. The CDR3 reads CASSFEGYGYTF. The CDR3 bases are TGTGCCAGCAGTTTTGAAGGCTATGGCTACACCTTC.

This clone was seen just once. The J gene is TRBJ2-5, the V gene TRBV5-1; 16 bases are a match to TRBD2. V lost 4 bases and J lost 2; bases outside the gene matches: 2. The CDR3 consists of 16 residues. CDR1 and CDR2 from the germline V gene are SGHRS and YFSETQ. CDR3 sequence: CASSPGLAGGQETQYF. CDR3 nucleotide sequence: TGCGCCAGCAGCCCGGGACTAGCGGGGGGGCAAGAGACCCAGTACTTC.

The chain links TRBV27 to TRBJ2-7; 9 bases are a match to TRBD1. The CDR3 is 16 residues long. CDR1 is MNHEY, CDR2 SMNVEV, per germline (reference sequence). The junction had 8 bases not matched to a gene; V was cut back by 4 bases and J by 1 base. CDR3 DNA sequence: TGTGCCAGCAGTTGCCTTGGACAGGGGCCTTCCTACGAGCAGTACGTC. Translation: CASSCLGQGPSYEQYV.

The chain combines TRBV24-1 with TRBJ1-5; TRBD1 is a possible D gene (6 bases). Per germline, CDR1 KGHDR and CDR2 SFDVKD. The V and J ends lost 9 bases and 6 bases respectively, with 14 bases between them. The CDR3 length is 13 residues. CDR3 coding DNA: TGTGCCACCTCCGAACAGGGAAGTCAGCCCCAGCATTTT. Translated: CATSEQGSQPQHF.

The rearrangement joins TRBV6-2 or TRBV6-3 to TRBJ2-7; tentative D call: TRBD1 (6 bases). The germline V gene encodes CDR1 MNHEY and CDR2 SVGEGT. V shed 6 bases and J shed 6 bases, with 15 bases lying between them. The CDR3 runs 13 residues. CDR3: CASSNPGVSEQYV. The CDR3, as DNA: TGTGCCAGCAGCAATCCAGGGGTTTCCGAGCAGTACGTC.

This sequence joins TRBV18 and TRBJ2-5; the D gene is possibly TRBD1 (5 bases). CDR1 KGHSH and CDR2 LQKENI come from the germline V gene. Trimming took off 6 bases at V and 1 base at J, with 9 bases between the two ends. There are 13 residues in the CDR3. The CDR3 region has the DNA TGTGCCAGCTCCCAGGGTCGCCAAGAGACCCAGTACTTC. Its protein is CASSQGRQETQYF.

The chain carries TRBV18 and TRBJ1-1, with 8 bases fitting TRBD1. CDR1 is KGHSH and CDR2 is LQKENI in the germline V gene. The length of the CDR3 is 16 residues. V lost 3 bases and J lost 5; bases outside the gene matches: 11. CDR3: CASSPRSQGAGTEAFF. CDR3 bases: TGTGCCAGCTCACCCAGAAGCCAGGGGGCAGGGACTGAAGCTTTCTTT.

The chain couples TRBV6-5 to TRBJ1-1; 9 bases agree with TRBD1. CDR1 is MNHEY, CDR2 SVGAGI, per germline. The CDR3 totals 14 residues. The V and J ends lost 5 bases and 4 bases, in that order; junction bases with no gene match: 5. CDR3 residues: CASSPDRGSTEAFF. In DNA, the CDR3 is TGTGCCAGCAGTCCGGACAGGGGTAGCACTGAAGCTTTCTTT.

This sequence joins TRBV14 and TRBJ2-5; D remains ambiguous. Germline CDR1 and CDR2: SGHDN and FVKESK. This CDR3 region has 15 residues. Trimming took 0 bases from V and 2 from J, leaving 10 bases between them. The CDR3 reads CASSQDKKRQETQYF. DNA of the CDR3: TGTGCCAGCAGCCAAGATAAGAAACGGCAAGAGACCCAGTACTTC.

J is TRBJ2-5 and V is TRBV5-1; TRBD1 matches at 12 bases. The CDR3 sequence is 20 residues long. V dropped 4 bases and J dropped 5; count of bases not matched to a gene: 21. Germline CDR1 and CDR2: SGHRS and YFSETQ. The chain's CDR3 is CASSPTPGTGGAPGRETQYF. The CDR3 DNA sequence: TGCGCCAGCAGCCCGACCCCCGGGACAGGGGGCGCGCCAGGCAGGGAGACCCAGTACTTC.